This is a list of T cell receptor beta chains from one sample in a study of regulatory T cells in long-lasting Graves disease. TCRdb re-called the multiplex PCR reads with MiXCR, one entry per CDR3 protein. The data show 300,000 to 500,000 distinct CDR3 sequences, with 20% to 25% seen just once and around 21% held by the top ten. The sample was peripheral blood mononuclear cells (PBMCs), taken when the disease was refractory, from a patient treated with antithyroid drugs. Source of these receptors: a female donor with Graves disease. CDR3s include the opening cysteine and the closing phenylalanine or tryptophan. The order of the fields is D gene, V gene, J gene, clone size, CDR3 DNA, CDR3 protein. A D gene is named only where the DNA matches it firmly. Rows give clone size only sometimes, using once, few, many, or a class for an expanded clone.

TRBD1,TRBV12-3/TRBV12-4,TRBJ2-1,medium-sized,TGTGCCAGCAGGAAAGGGACAGGGGCTCACAATGAGCAGTTCTTC,CASRKGTGAHNEQFF
TRBD1,TRBV20-1,TRBJ2-7,few,TGCAGTGCTAGAGAGGGTAAGGGGGCAATCCCCTACGAGCAGTACTTC,CSAREGKGAIPYEQYF
-,TRBV7-9,TRBJ1-2,-,TGTGCCAGCAGCTCTACGGCCGGAAAGGATGGCTACACCTTC,CASSSTAGKDGYTF
-,TRBV5-1,TRBJ1-1,-,TGCGCCAGCAGCTTGGGACACCTGAACACTGAAGCTTTCTTT,CASSLGHLNTEAFF
TRBD1,TRBV7-2,TRBJ1-4,-,TGTGCCAGCAGCTTAGTTTGGGGGGACAGGTTCCCCCCAACTAATGAAAAACTGTTTTTT,CASSLVWGDRFPPTNEKLFF
-,TRBV2,TRBJ2-1,-,TGTGCCAGCAGTGACCCACGGTCTCGGGATGAGCAGTTCTTC,CASSDPRSRDEQFF
-,TRBV29-1,TRBJ1-1,-,TGCAGCGTTGCCCTACAGGAGGTGAACACTGAAGCTTTCTTT,CSVALQEVNTEAFF
-,TRBV12-3/TRBV12-4,TRBJ2-2,few,TGTGCCAGCAGTTCCCTAGGTACAAAGAACACCGGGGAGCTGTTTTTT,CASSSLGTKNTGELFF
-,TRBV7-9,TRBJ2-2,few,TGTGCCAGCAGCTTAGGACTTACCCCGAACACCGGGGAGCTGTTTTTT,CASSLGLTPNTGELFF
-,TRBV27,TRBJ2-6,many,TGTGCCAGCAAATTCGGACTGGGCAGGGAAACCTCTGGGGCCAACGTCCTGACTTTC,CASKFGLGRETSGANVLTF
-,TRBV9,TRBJ2-5,few,TGTGCCAGCAGCGTAGGGGGGAAGGAGACCCAGCACTTC,CASSVGGKETQHF
-,TRBV20-1,TRBJ2-5,many,TGCAGTGCTAGAGGACTAGGGGGAGAGACCCAGTACTTC,CSARGLGGETQYF
TRBD1,TRBV24-1,TRBJ2-5,many,TGTGCCACCAGTGATTTGGGACAGGGTCAAGAGACCCAGTACTTC,CATSDLGQGQETQYF
TRBD1,TRBV7-9,TRBJ2-5,many,TGTGCCAGCAGCCCGAGACAGGGGCGATACGAGACCCAGTACTTC,CASSPRQGRYETQYF
-,TRBV19,TRBJ2-2,-,TGTGCCAGTAGTACTGGATTAGCCGCCGGCGGCACCGGGGAGCTGTTTTTT,CASSTGLAAGGTGELFF
TRBD2,TRBV18,TRBJ2-7,-,TGTGCCAGCTCACCTCCGGGACTAGCGGGAGGGTACGAGCAGTACTTC,CASSPPGLAGGYEQYF
-,TRBV7-3,TRBJ2-3,many,TGTGCCAGCAGCTTCGGGACTTCGGATACGCAGTATTTT,CASSFGTSDTQYF
TRBD2,TRBV28,TRBJ2-3,-,TGTGCCAGCAGTTTAAAGCTTGCTAGCGGGAACACAGATACGCAGTATTTT,CASSLKLASGNTDTQYF
-,TRBV6-5,TRBJ2-5,few,TGTGCCAGCAGTTACTATCCGGTAGTGATTAAGGAGACCCAGTACTTC,CASSYYPVVIKETQYF
-,TRBV7-2,TRBJ2-7,-,TGTGCCAGCAGCCCTCTAGCGTTCTCCTACAAGCAGTACTTC,CASSPLAFSYKQYF
TRBD1,TRBV20-1,TRBJ2-7,-,TGCAGTGCTAGACGACAGGGGGCATCCTACGAGCAGTACTTC,CSARRQGASYEQYF
-,TRBV10-2,TRBJ1-3,-,TGCGCCAGCAGTGAGAACTCTGGAAACACCATATATTTT,CASSENSGNTIYF
TRBD2,TRBV7-3,TRBJ2-7,-,TGTGCCAGCAGCTTAAATCCTAGCGGGAATCACGAGCAGTACTTC,CASSLNPSGNHEQYF
-,TRBV6-2/TRBV6-3,TRBJ2-5,many,TGTGCCAGCAGTTTCCCCTTGGGGGAACAAGAGACCCAGTACTTC,CASSFPLGEQETQYF
-,TRBV6-2/TRBV6-3,TRBJ2-2,-,TGTGCCGGGGAACCGGGACACGGTCTTAAAACCGGGGAGCTGTTTTTT,CAGEPGHGLKTGELFF
TRBD1,TRBV7-9,TRBJ1-4,-,TGTGCCAGCAGATCCACCGGGACAGAGGATGAAAAACTGTTTTTT,CASRSTGTEDEKLFF
-,TRBV30,TRBJ2-7,many,TGTGCCTGGAAAGGGAAGGGCCCGACCACCTACGAGCAGTACTTC,CAWKGKGPTTYEQYF
-,TRBV20-1,TRBJ2-7,-,TGCAGTGCTAGCTCTAGCGCCGAAGGAGAGCAGTACTTC,CSASSSAEGEQYF
TRBD1,TRBV6-1,TRBJ1-2,-,TGTGCCAGCAGTAACAGGGGCGGCGACTATGGCTACACCTTC,CASSNRGGDYGYTF
TRBD1,TRBV15,TRBJ1-4,-,TGTGCCACCAGTAAGACGGGACAGGGATTTTTT,CATSKTGQGFF
TRBD1,TRBV30,TRBJ2-7,few,TGTGCCTGGAGTCGGGACAGCCGCTACGAGCAGTACTTC,CAWSRDSRYEQYF
-,TRBV6-2/TRBV6-3,TRBJ2-5,-,TGTGCCAGCAGTTACTCCGCTAGCGAATATACACAAGAGACCCAGTACTTC,CASSYSASEYTQETQYF
-,TRBV28,TRBJ1-1,many,TGTGCCACGGGACGGTACACTGAAGCTTTCTTT,CATGRYTEAFF
-,TRBV6-5,TRBJ1-5,-,TGTGCCAGCAGTTACCAGGACAAGTATCAGCCCCAGCATTTT,CASSYQDKYQPQHF
-,TRBV28,TRBJ1-1,many,TGTGCCAGCAGGGCCTACAGGGAGGCTTTCTTT,CASRAYREAFF
-,TRBV19,TRBJ2-5,-,TGTGCCAGTAGCGCGGGACAGCACCAAGAGACCCAGTACTTC,CASSAGQHQETQYF
TRBD1,TRBV29-1,TRBJ2-7,few,TGCAGCGTTGGACAGGGGGCTGGCGAGCAGTACTTC,CSVGQGAGEQYF
TRBD2,TRBV14,TRBJ2-5,-,TGTGCCAGCAGCCCCTCTTTAGCGGGAGGGCGAAAAGAGACCCAGTACTTC,CASSPSLAGGRKETQYF
-,TRBV6-1,TRBJ2-7,many,TGTGCCAGCAGCTTCCGACAGGACTCCTACGAGCAGTACTTC,CASSFRQDSYEQYF
TRBD1,TRBV9,TRBJ1-1,-,TGTGCCAGCAGCCCAACAGGGGAGGGTCGCACTGAAGCTTTCTTT,CASSPTGEGRTEAFF
-,TRBV6-1,TRBJ2-7,few,TGTGCCAGGATGAAGGGGACTTACGAGCAGTACTTC,CARMKGTYEQYF
TRBD2,TRBV5-1,TRBJ2-6,few,TGCGCCAGCAGCTTTTCCGACGCGCCCGCGGGGGAAGGTACTCGGACCAACGTCCTGACTTTC,CASSFSDAPAGEGTRTNVLTF
TRBD2,TRBV7-2,TRBJ2-5,-,TGTGCCAGCAGCGTAGACGGGAGGGCCCAAGAGACCCAGTACTTC,CASSVDGRAQETQYF
-,TRBV18,TRBJ2-7,-,TGTGCCAGCTCTCGGGACACCGCCTACGAGCAGTACTTC,CASSRDTAYEQYF
-,TRBV19,TRBJ1-1,-,TGTGCCAGTACCATCGGGCAGGGTTTCAACACTGAAGCTTTCTTT,CASTIGQGFNTEAFF
-,TRBV5-4,TRBJ1-2,once,TGTGCCAGCACCCGCGCGCGGTCTGGGGGTGGCGGCAACTATGGCTACACCTTC,CASTRARSGGGGNYGYTF
-,TRBV6-9,TRBJ2-1,once,TGTGCCAGCAGTTACACCGTTGAGGGGCTCAGGTTCTTC,CASSYTVEGLRFF
-,TRBV20-1,TRBJ1-4,many,TGCAGTGCTAGAGAGGGTGAAAAACTGTTTTTT,CSAREGEKLFF
-,TRBV27,TRBJ1-2,few,TGTGCCAGCAGTCCAACCGGGGGGGGCGATGGCTACACCTTC,CASSPTGGGDGYTF
TRBD1,TRBV7-2,TRBJ1-4,-,TGTGCCAGCAGAGGTACCGGGACAGGGGGCGAGGATGGTGATTCAACTAATGAAAAACTGTTTTTT,CASRGTGTGGEDGDSTNEKLFF
-,TRBV2,TRBJ2-2,many,TGTGCCAGCAGTGGACTAGGTCCGCGAGGGGAGCTGTTTTTT,CASSGLGPRGELFF
-,TRBV7-2,TRBJ2-1,few,TGTGCCAGCAGCTTCGGGGGCGGAAACAATGAGCAGTTCTTC,CASSFGGGNNEQFF
-,TRBV7-9,TRBJ2-5,-,TGTGCCAGCAGCTCCTCAGAGTACCAAGAGACCCAGTACTTC,CASSSSEYQETQYF